This T cell receptor beta chain stems from a study of radiotherapy plus CTLA-4 blockade in lung cancer. Across the study: Objective responses arose in approximately 17% of patients, and around 32% experienced disease control.

Notes on this clone: The antigen remains undetermined.

The CDR3 is 15 amino acids. V was cut by 1 base and J by 4 bases, with 11 bases left in between. Germline CDR1 LNHNV, CDR2 YYDKDF (reference sequence). Measured with immunoSEQ multiplex PCR; TCRdb has only the in-frame clones, and not every one. The sample records tens of thousands of clones, roughly 80% being singletons. Study-level points and caveats: Once radiotherapy plus ipilimumab had been given, TCR clones derived from tumor expanded in blood.

The V call is TRBV15, the J call TRBJ1-5; D uncertain. This TCR was sampled from a human donor with non-small cell lung cancer that progressed on radiotherapy plus ipilimumab. The sequencing here drew on peripheral blood, taken from a patient treated with radiotherapy plus ipilimumab. This CDR3 is CATSRGREGNQPQHF. CDR3 nucleotide sequence: TGTGCCACCAGCAGAGGGCGGGAAGGGAATCAGCCCCAGCATTTT.